The 15 T cell receptor beta chains below were found in one sample sequenced in a study of blood T cell repertoires in COVID-19 (dated by TCRdb to about 2020). The library relied on the immunoSEQ multiplex PCR assay. TCRdb limited this immuneACCESS table to in-frame rearrangements with V and J called. A share of clones is missing; checked studies link under half to unresolved V genes, and the rest is unexplained. The sample table shows 55,000 or so clones, and 90% are seen once. The ten largest clones take up roughly 6.4% of the sample. The sequencing input was peripheral blood. The receptors were gathered from a man in his forties with acute or convalescent COVID-19.

The V gene is TRBV3-1 (or the pseudogene TRBV3-2), the J gene TRBJ2-1, with a possible D match to TRBD2 (5 bases). CDR1 and CDR2 from the germline V gene are LGHDT and YNNKEL (reference sequence). With 2 bases removed from V and 5 bases from J, the gap between germline ends came to 13 bases. This CDR3 region has 15 residues. In DNA, the CDR3 is TGTGCCAGCAGCCAAAGAGGGTCCCTCGACAATGAGCAGTTCTTC. Amino acid sequence: CASSQRGSLDNEQFF.

A few counts support this clone. J is TRBJ2-7 and V is TRBV6-5; 10 nucleotides align to TRBD1. The CDR3 runs 15 residues. From germline, CDR1 is MNHEY and CDR2 SVGAGI. V shed 6 bases and J 2 bases; nucleotides not matched to a gene: 7. The CDR3 reads CASRTGGQGAYEQYF. CDR3 DNA: TGTGCCAGCAGAACCGGCGGACAGGGGGCCTACGAGCAGTACTTC.

This clone appeared a few times. This chain links TRBV5-8 with TRBJ1-2; TRBD1 matches 7 bases. V was pared by 3 bases and J by 4 bases, with 12 bases of the junction left unmatched. This CDR3 region has 16 residues. Germline lookup yields CDR1 SGHTS and CDR2 YDEGEE. The CDR3 DNA is TGTGCCAGCAGCTCCACGACAGGGAGCGTGGCCTATGGCTACACCTTC. Its translation: CASSSTTGSVAYGYTF. Using reference TRBV5-8 and TRBJ1-2 for the parts outside the CDR3, the full variable domain is EAGVTQSPTHLIKTRGQQATLRCSPISGHTSVYWYQQALGLGLQFLLWYDEGEERNRGNFPPRFSGRQFPNYSSELNVNALELEDSALYLCASSSTTGSVAYGYTFGSGTRLTVV.

The rearrangement joins TRBV7-9 to TRBJ1-6; D ambiguous. Between the trimmed V and J ends, which lost 0 bases and 6 bases, there was a span of 18 bases. Germline lookup yields CDR1 SEHNR and CDR2 FQNEAQ (reference sequence). The CDR3 has 18 amino acids. As DNA, the CDR3 is TGTGCCAGCAGCTTAGCGCCCGGGGTCCTGGGTTTTAATTCACCCCTCCACTTT. Protein product: CASSLAPGVLGFNSPLHF.

This chain links TRBV19 with TRBJ1-2; D gene unclear. The V end was cut by 3 bases, the J end by 6 bases, with 11 bases between. The germline V gene has CDR1 LNHDA and CDR2 SQIVND (reference sequence). The length of the CDR3 is 13 residues. As DNA, the CDR3 is TGTGCCAGTAGTATTGTGGAGTTCGATGGCTACACCTTC. Translating it yields CASSIVEFDGYTF.

The gene calls are TRBV7-9 and TRBJ1-3; no definite D call. Trimming removed 4 bases at V and 6 bases at J, with 7 bases between. The CDR3 is 12 amino acids. Germline V lookup: CDR1 SEHNR, CDR2 FQNEAQ (reference sequence). The CDR3 region has the DNA TGTGCCAGCAGCTCTTCAGAAAACACCATATATTTT. It specifies CASSSSENTIYF.

The chain joins TRBV7-9 to TRBJ1-2; TRBD1 matches at 7 bases. J gave up 3 bases and V 5 bases, and 9 bases lay outside the gene matches. Germline V gene lookup returns CDR1 SEHNR and CDR2 FQNEAQ (reference sequence). This CDR3 contains 15 residues. This CDR3 is CASSPREGGDYGYTF. The CDR3 bases are TGTGCCAGCAGCCCACGGGAAGGGGGCGACTATGGCTACACCTTC.

CDR3 in DNA: TGTGCCTGGAGTTTGGCCTACGCGGAAACTAATGAAAAACTGTTTTTT. This encodes CAWSLAYAETNEKLFF. The chain carries TRBV30 and TRBJ1-4; D is uncertain. This CDR3 contains 16 residues. Germline values: CDR1 GTSNPN, CDR2 SVGIG (reference sequence). V was trimmed by 2 bases and J by 1 base, leaving 14 bases between them. Using reference TRBV30 and TRBJ1-4 for the parts outside the CDR3, the full variable domain is SQTIHQWPATLVQPVGSPLSLECTVEGTSNPNLYWYRQAAGRGLQLLFYSVGIGQISSEVPQNLSASRPQDRQFILSSKKLLLSDSGFYLCAWSLAYAETNEKLFFGSGTQLSVL.

The chain has TRBV6-5 and TRBJ1-1; 7 positions match TRBD1. The CDR3 spans 16 residues. Trimming removed 4 bases from V and 5 bases from J; junction bases left unmatched: 13. Germline assignment: CDR1 MNHEY and CDR2 SVGAGI. The DNA for the CDR3 is TGTGCCAGCAGTTCCCCTACTCTGACAGGGAATACTGAAGCTTTCTTT. Amino acid sequence: CASSSPTLTGNTEAFF.

The CDR3 is CASSVSLADPYEQYF. The CDR3 DNA is TGTGCCAGCAGCGTATCGCTAGCGGACCCCTACGAGCAGTACTTC. V gene TRBV9 combines with J gene TRBJ2-7, with TRBD2 identical over 7 bases. V shed 1 base and J 2 bases; nucleotides not matched to a gene: 6. Germline V gene sequence: CDR1 SGDLS, CDR2 YYNGEE. CDR3 length equals 15 residues.

The V gene is TRBV13, the J gene TRBJ1-1; a possible D gene is TRBD1 (6 bases). This CDR3 comprises 14 residues. Germline V lookup: CDR1 PRHDT, CDR2 FYEKMQ (reference sequence). Trimming stripped 5 bases from V and 3 bases from J, with 13 bases between. The CDR3, as DNA: TGTGCCAGCAGCCCCAGGACAGTCTACACTGAAGCTTTCTTT. Its translation is CASSPRTVYTEAFF.

V gene TRBV5-5 combines with J gene TRBJ1-5; 7 bases are shared with TRBD1. Looked up from germline, CDR1 is SGHKS and CDR2 is YYEKEE (reference sequence). V lost 1 base, J lost 5 bases, and 3 bases stayed unmatched. The CDR3 length is 14 residues. CDR3 nucleotide sequence: TGTGCCAGCAGCTTGCAAGGGGGCGATCAGCCCCAGCATTTT. Translation: CASSLQGGDQPQHF.

The V gene is TRBV4-1, the J gene TRBJ2-5; D is undetermined. The germline V gene encodes CDR1 MGHRA and CDR2 YSYEKL. This CDR3 spans 15 amino acids. Trimming took 3 bases from V and 2 from J, leaving 13 bases between them. In DNA, the CDR3 is TGCGCCAGCAGCCAGGGTTTACTAAAGCAAGAGACCCAGTACTTC. The encoded protein is CASSQGLLKQETQYF.

The chain carries TRBV24-1 and TRBJ2-3, with D maybe TRBD1 (6 bases). CDR1 is KGHDR and CDR2 is SFDVKD in the germline V gene. This CDR3 spans 16 amino acids. The V end was cut by 6 bases, the J end by 0 bases, with 15 bases between. CDR3 region: CATSLTGRGSTDTQYF. The CDR3 DNA reads as TGTGCCACCAGTCTCACGGGCAGGGGCAGCACAGATACGCAGTATTTT.

The chain uses TRBV15 and TRBJ2-5; possible D gene TRBD2, 6 bases. Trimming took off 5 bases at V and 2 bases at J, with 12 bases between the two ends. This CDR3 spans 14 amino acids. The germline gives CDR1 LNHNV, CDR2 YYDKDF (reference sequence). CDR3 region: CATSPTRGQETQYF. CDR3 DNA: TGTGCCACCAGCCCGACTAGAGGTCAAGAGACCCAGTACTTC. Full variable domain (remainder filled in from reference TRBV15 and TRBJ2-5): DAMVIQNPRYQVTQFGKPVTLSCSQTLNHNVMYWYQQKSSQAPKLLFHYYDKDFNNEADTPDNFQSRRPNTSFCFLDIRSPGLGDTAMYLCATSPTRGQETQYFGPGTRLLVL.